These 4 T cell receptor beta chains were all obtained from the same sample, sequenced in a study of CD8+CD57+ T cells in acquired aplastic anemia. It was genomic DNA that served as the template for profiling TCR beta VDJ and CDR3. TCRdb called the reads again in MiXCR, with one record for every CDR3 protein. This sample has around 170,000 distinct CDR3 sequences, with around half found just once. CD8+CD57+ cell expansion, shown by flow cytometry, had occurred in the patients selected for sequencing. Sequencing was done on a sample of sorted CD4+, CD8+, or CD8+CD57+ T cells (not recorded which) from PBMCs. The receptors shown here come from a human donor with aplastic anemia.

The gene calls are TRBV2 and TRBJ1-5; the D is unclear. Germline CDR1 is SNHLY and CDR2 is FYNNEI. There are 13 residues in the CDR3. Between the trimmed V and J ends, which lost 4 bases and 7 bases, there was a span of 11 bases. The CDR3, as DNA: TGTGCCAGCAGTGTAGAGGGCGACCAGCCCCAGCATTTT. Translation gives CASSVEGDQPQHF.

At least ten counts were recorded for this clonotype. This chain connects TRBV7-9 to TRBJ1-2, with TRBD1 identical over 11 bases. This CDR3 is 12 amino acids long. The germline gives CDR1 SEHNR, CDR2 FQNEAQ (reference sequence). CDR3 residues: CLTGQGEGGYTF. CDR3 coding DNA: TGTCTTACGGGACAGGGGGAGGGTGGCTACACCTTC.

This clonotype was picked up many times. V gene TRBV19 combines with J gene TRBJ2-1, with a tentative D call TRBD2 (5 bases). V was clipped by 9 bases and J by 8 bases, with 8 bases between them. There are 10 residues in the CDR3. Germline CDR1 is LNHDA and CDR2 is SQIVND (reference sequence). The CDR3 here is CASGVDEQFF. CDR3 bases: TGTGCCAGCGGGGTCGATGAGCAGTTCTTC.

This rearrangement joins TRBV29-1 to TRBJ2-7; 9 bases are a match to TRBD1. CDR3 size: 14 residues. After removal of 4 bases from V and 3 bases from J, the junction contained 7 bases not matched to a gene. CDR1 and CDR2 from the germline V gene are SQVTM and ANQGSEA. This chain's CDR3 is CSVVPGTGNYEQYF. DNA of the CDR3: TGCAGCGTTGTCCCGGGGACAGGGAACTACGAGCAGTACTTC.